This T cell receptor beta chain was captured by sequencing in a study of T-cell memory formation after mild COVID-19. This clonotype was observed many times. This CDR3 region has 17 residues. V shed 0 bases and J shed 0 bases, with 15 bases lying between them. CDR1 and CDR2 from the germline V gene are LGHNA and YSLEER. One entry per CDR3 protein, called by TCRdb with MiXCR from the 5' RACE reads. This sample carries about 60,000 distinct CDR3 sequences, over 9% of them seen once, and the ten largest clones take around 25%. This chain joins TRBV4-3 and TRBJ2-7; D may be TRBD1 or TRBD2 (6 bases each). The source is a man younger than 35 who had mild COVID-19 (a few samples of this study predate the infection). Cell type and time point are not known. The specimen was PBMCs or a T cell subset sorted from them (not recorded which). CDR3 DNA sequence: TGCGCCAGCAGCCAAGAGGGACGGGGGCCCCTCTCCTACGAGCAGTACTTC. Amino acids: CASSQEGRGPLSYEQYF.